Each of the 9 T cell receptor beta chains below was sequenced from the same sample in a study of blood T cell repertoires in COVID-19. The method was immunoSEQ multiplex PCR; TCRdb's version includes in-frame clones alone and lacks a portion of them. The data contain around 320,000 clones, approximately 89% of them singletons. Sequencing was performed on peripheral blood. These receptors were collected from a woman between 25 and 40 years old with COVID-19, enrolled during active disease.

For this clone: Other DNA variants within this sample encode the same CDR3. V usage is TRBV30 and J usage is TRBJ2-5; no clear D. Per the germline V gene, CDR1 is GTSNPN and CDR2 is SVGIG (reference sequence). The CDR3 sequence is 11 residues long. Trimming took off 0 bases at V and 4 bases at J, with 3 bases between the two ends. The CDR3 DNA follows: TGTGCCTGGAGTGTACTAGAGACCCAGTACTTC. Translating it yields CAWSVLETQYF. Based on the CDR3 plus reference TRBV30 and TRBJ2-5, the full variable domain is SQTIHQWPATLVQPVGSPLSLECTVEGTSNPNLYWYRQAAGRGLQLLFYSVGIGQISSEVPQNLSASRPQDRQFILSSKKLLLSDSGFYLCAWSVLETQYFGPGTRLLVL.

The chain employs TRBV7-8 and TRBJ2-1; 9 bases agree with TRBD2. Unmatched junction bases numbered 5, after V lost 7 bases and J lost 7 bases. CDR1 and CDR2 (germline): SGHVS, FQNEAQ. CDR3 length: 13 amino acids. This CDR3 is CASNSGGPNEQFF. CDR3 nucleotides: TGTGCCAGCAATAGCGGGGGACCTAATGAGCAGTTCTTC. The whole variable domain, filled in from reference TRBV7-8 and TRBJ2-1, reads GAGVSQSPRYKVAKRGQDVALRCDPISGHVSLFWYQQALGQGPEFLTYFQNEAQLDKSGLPSDRFFAERPEGSVSTLKIQRTQQEDSAVYLCASNSGGPNEQFFGPGTRLTVL.

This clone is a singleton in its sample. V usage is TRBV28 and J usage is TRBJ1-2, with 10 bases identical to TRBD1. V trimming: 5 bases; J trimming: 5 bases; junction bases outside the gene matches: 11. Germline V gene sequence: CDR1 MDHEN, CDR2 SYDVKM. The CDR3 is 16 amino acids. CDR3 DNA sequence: TGTGCCAGCAGTCACACGGGGGACAGGGGAAATTATGGCTACACCTTC. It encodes CASSHTGDRGNYGYTF.

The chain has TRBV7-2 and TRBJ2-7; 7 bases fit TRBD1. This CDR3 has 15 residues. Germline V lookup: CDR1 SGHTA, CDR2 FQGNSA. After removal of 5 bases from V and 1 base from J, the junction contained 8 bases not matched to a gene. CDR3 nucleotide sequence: TGTGCCAGCAGCGTCGGGACAGTCCTTTCCTACGAGCAGTACTTC. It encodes CASSVGTVLSYEQYF. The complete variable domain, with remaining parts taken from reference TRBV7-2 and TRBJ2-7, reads GAGVSQSPSNKVTEKGKDVELRCDPISGHTALYWYRQSLGQGLEFLIYFQGNSAPDKSGLPSDRFSAERTGGSVSTLTIQRTQQEDSAVYLCASSVGTVLSYEQYFGPGTRLTVT.

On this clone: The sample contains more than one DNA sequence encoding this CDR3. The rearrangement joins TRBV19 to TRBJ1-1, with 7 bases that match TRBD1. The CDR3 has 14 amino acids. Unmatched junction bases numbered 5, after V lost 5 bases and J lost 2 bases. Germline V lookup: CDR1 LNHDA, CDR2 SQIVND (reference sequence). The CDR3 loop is CASSYGTANTEAFF. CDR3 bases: TGTGCCAGTAGTTACGGGACAGCTAACACTGAAGCTTTCTTT.

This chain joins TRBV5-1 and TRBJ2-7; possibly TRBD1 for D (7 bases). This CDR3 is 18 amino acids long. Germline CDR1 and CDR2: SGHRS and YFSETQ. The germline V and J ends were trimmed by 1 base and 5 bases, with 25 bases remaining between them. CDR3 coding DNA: TGCGCCAGCAGCTTGTCCGTCCCAGGGGGACTCTCTTTAGACGAGCAGTACTTC. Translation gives CASSLSVPGGLSLDEQYF.

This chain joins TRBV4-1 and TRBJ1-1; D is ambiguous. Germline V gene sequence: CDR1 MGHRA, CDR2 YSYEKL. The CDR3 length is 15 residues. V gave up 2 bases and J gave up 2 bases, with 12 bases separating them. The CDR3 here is CASSQPASYNTEAFF. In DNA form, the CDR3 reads TGCGCCAGCAGCCAACCTGCTAGTTACAACACTGAAGCTTTCTTT.

CDR3 sequence: CASSFLRGVGDTQYF. CDR3 in DNA: TGCGCCAGCAGCTTTCTGCGGGGGGTGGGAGATACGCAGTATTTT. V is TRBV5-1 and J is TRBJ2-3; 8 bases agree with TRBD2. Trimming cost V 2 bases and J 5 bases; bases outside gene matches: 7. The CDR3 covers 15 residues. CDR1 is SGHRS, CDR2 YFSETQ, per germline.

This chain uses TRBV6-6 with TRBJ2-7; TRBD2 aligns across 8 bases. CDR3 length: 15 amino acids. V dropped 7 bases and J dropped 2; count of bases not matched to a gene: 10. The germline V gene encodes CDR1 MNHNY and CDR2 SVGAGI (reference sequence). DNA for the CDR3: TGTGCCAGCATCGACGGGAGGGTTTCACCCTACGAGCAGTACTTC. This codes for CASIDGRVSPYEQYF.